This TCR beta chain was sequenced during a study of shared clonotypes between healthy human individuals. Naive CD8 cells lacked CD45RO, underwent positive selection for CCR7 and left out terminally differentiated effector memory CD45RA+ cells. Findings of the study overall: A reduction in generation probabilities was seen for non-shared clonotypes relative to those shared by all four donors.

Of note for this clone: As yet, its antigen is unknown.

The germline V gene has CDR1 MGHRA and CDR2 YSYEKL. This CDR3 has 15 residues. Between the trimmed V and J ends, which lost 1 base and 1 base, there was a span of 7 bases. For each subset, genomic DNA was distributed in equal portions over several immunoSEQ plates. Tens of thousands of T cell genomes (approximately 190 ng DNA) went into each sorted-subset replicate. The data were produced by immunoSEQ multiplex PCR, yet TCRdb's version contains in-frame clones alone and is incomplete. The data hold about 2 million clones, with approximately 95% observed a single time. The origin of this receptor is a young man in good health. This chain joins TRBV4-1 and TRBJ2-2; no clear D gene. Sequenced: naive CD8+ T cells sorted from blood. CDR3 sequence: CASSQVIQNTGELFF. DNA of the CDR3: TGCGCCAGCAGCCAAGTGATCCAGAACACCGGGGAGCTGTTTTTT.